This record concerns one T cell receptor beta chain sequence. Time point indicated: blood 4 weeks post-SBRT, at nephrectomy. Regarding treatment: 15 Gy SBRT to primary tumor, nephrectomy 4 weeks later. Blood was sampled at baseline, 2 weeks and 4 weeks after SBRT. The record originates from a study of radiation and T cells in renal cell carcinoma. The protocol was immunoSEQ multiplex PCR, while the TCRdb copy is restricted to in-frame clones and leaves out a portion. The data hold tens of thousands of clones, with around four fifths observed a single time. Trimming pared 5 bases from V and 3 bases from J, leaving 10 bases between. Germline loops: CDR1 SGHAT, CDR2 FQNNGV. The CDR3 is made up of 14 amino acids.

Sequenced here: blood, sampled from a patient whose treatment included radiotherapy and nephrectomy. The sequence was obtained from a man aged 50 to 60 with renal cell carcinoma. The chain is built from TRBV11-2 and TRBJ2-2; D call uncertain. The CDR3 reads CASSPIWDTGELFF. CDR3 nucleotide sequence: TGTGCCAGCAGCCCCATTTGGGACACCGGGGAGCTGTTTTTT.